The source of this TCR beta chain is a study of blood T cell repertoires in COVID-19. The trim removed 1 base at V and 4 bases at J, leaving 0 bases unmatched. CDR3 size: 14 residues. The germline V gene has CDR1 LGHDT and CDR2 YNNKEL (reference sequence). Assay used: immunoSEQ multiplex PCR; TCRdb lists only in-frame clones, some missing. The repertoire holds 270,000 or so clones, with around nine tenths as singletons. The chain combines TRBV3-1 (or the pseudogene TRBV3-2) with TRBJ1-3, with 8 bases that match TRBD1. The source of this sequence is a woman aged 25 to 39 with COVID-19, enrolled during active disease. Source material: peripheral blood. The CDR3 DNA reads TGTGCCAGCAGCCAAGGGGACAGGGGAAACACCATATATTTT. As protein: CASSQGDRGNTIYF.